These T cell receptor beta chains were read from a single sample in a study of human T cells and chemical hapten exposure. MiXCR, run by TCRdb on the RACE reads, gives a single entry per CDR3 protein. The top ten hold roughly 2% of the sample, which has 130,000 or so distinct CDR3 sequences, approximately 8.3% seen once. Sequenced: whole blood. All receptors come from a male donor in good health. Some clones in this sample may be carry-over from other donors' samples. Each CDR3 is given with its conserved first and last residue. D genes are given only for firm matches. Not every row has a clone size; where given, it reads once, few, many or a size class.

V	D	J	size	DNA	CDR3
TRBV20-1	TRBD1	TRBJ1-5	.	TGCAGTGCATACCAGGGGGGCAATCAGCCCCAGCATTTT	CSAYQGGNQPQHF
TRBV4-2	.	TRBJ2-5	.	TGTGCCAGCAGCCGTTCTCCTAGCGACCAAGAGACCCAGTACTTC	CASSRSPSDQETQYF
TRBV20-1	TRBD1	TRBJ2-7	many	TGCAGTGCTTGGGACAGCGGTCACGAGCAGTACTTC	CSAWDSGHEQYF
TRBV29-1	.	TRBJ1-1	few	TGCAGCGTGCGCAGGGTCCTGAACACTGAAGCTTTCTTT	CSVRRVLNTEAFF
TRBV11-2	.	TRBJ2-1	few	TGTGCCAGCAGCCCGTATGGGGGATCCTACAATGAGCAGTTCTTC	CASSPYGGSYNEQFF
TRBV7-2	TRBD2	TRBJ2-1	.	TGTGCCAGCAGCGTCGGACTAGCGGGGAGGAGCTCCTACAATGAGCAGTTCTTC	CASSVGLAGRSSYNEQFF
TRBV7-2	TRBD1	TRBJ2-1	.	TGTGCCAGCAGCTCTACAGGGGTTTTCTACAATGAGCAGTTCTTC	CASSSTGVFYNEQFF
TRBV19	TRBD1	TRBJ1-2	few	TGTGCCAGTAGCGGGGACAGGGGGTACTATGGCTACACCTTC	CASSGDRGYYGYTF
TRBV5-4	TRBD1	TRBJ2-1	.	TGTGCCAGCACTGTGGGACAGGGAGGTAATGAGCAGTTCTTC	CASTVGQGGNEQFF
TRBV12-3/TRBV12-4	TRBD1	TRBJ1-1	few	TGTGCCAGCAGTTTATTGACAGGGGGAAACACTGAAGCTTTCTTT	CASSLLTGGNTEAFF
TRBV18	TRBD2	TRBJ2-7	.	TGTGCCAGCTCACCCGGGACTAGCGGAACCTACGAGCAGTACTTC	CASSPGTSGTYEQYF
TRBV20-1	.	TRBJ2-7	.	TGCAGTGCTAGAGGAGCTCCCCGCACAGGACCCTCCGAGCAGTACTTC	CSARGAPRTGPSEQYF
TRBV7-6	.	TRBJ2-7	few	TGTGCCAGCAGCCACCGGGGTTCCTACTACGAGCAGTACTTC	CASSHRGSYYEQYF
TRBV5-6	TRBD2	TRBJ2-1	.	TGTGCCAGCAGCCCTTCGGGACTAGCGGTAAGCTCCTACAATGAGCAGTTCTTC	CASSPSGLAVSSYNEQFF
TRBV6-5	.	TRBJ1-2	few	TGTGCCAGCAGCAAGGGGGTCGAAGGCTACACCTTC	CASSKGVEGYTF
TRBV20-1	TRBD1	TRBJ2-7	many	TGCAGTGCGAGGACAGGGGACTACGAGCAGTACTTC	CSARTGDYEQYF
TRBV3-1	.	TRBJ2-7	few	TGTGCCAGCAGCCACGTACAGGGAGATGTTTACGAGCAGTACTTC	CASSHVQGDVYEQYF
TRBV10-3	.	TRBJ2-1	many	TGTGCCACCGGAGAAGGAGGCTATGAGCAGTTCTTC	CATGEGGYEQFF
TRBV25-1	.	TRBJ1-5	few	TGTGCCAGCGCGGGAAGCAATCAGCCCCAGCATTTT	CASAGSNQPQHF
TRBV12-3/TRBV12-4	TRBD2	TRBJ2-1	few	TGTGCCAGCAGTCCAAAACCGGGACTAGCGGGAGCGTTGTTCTTC	CASSPKPGLAGALFF
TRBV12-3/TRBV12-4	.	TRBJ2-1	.	TGTGCCAGCAGTTCGGGACAACCTCATGAGCAGTTCTTC	CASSSGQPHEQFF
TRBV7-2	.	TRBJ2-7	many	TGTGCCAGCAGCTTGGCGCACCTCCTACGTTGGCAGTACTTC	CASSLAHLLRWQYF
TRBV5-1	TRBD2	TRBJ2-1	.	TGCGCCAGCAGCGTCGGGACTAGCGGGAAGTACAATGAGCAGTTCTTC	CASSVGTSGKYNEQFF
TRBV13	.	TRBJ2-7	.	TGTGCCAGCAGCTTAGGCTGGGGAGAGCAGTACTTC	CASSLGWGEQYF
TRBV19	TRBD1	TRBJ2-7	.	TGTGCCAGAAGTCCCGGGACAGGGGGCTACGAGCAGTACTTC	CARSPGTGGYEQYF
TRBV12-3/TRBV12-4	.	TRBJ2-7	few	TGTGCCAGCAGTCCCAGGACCTTAGGGGGCGAGCAGTACTTC	CASSPRTLGGEQYF
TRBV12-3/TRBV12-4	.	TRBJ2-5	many	TGTGCCAGCACCGGGACCGCGAATATCGAGACCCAGTACTTC	CASTGTANIETQYF
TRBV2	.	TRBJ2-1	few	TGTGCCAGCAGTGCGGGCGCGAGCTCCTACAATGAGCAGTTCTTC	CASSAGASSYNEQFF
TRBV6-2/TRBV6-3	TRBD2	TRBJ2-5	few	TGTGCCAGCACCTTGGCGGGACTAGCGGGGGCAGAGACCCAGTACTTC	CASTLAGLAGAETQYF
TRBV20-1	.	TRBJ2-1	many	TGCAGTGTCAGGAGTGGTAACAATGAGCAGTTCTTC	CSVRSGNNEQFF
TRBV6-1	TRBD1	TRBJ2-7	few	TGTGCCAGCAGTGGCGACAGGGCTAATAACCTCCTCTACGAGCAGTACTTC	CASSGDRANNLLYEQYF
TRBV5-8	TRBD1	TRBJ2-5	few	TGTGCCAGCAGCTTGGGGACAGGGGTCCAGGAGACCCAGTACTTC	CASSLGTGVQETQYF
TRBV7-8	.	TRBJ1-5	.	TGTGCCAGCAGCTTAGGGGAGTTGATCCCCCAGCATTTT	CASSLGELIPQHF
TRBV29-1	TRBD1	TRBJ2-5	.	TGCAGCGTGAAACAGGGGCTGACGGAGACCCAGTACTTC	CSVKQGLTETQYF
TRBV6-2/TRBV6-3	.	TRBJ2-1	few	TGTGCCAGCAGTTACCTTCCGGCGGGGAGCTCCTACAATGAGCAGTTCTTC	CASSYLPAGSSYNEQFF
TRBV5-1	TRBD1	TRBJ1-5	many	TGCGCCAGCAGCTTGGCAGGGGGCTATCGGCAGCCCCAGCATTTT	CASSLAGGYRQPQHF
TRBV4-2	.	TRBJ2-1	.	TGTGCCAGCAGCCAAGTGAGTGGGAACAATGAGCAGTTCTTC	CASSQVSGNNEQFF
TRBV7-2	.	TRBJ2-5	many	TGTGCCAGCAGCTTAAACTGGAGGGGGACTCAAGAGACCCAGTACTTC	CASSLNWRGTQETQYF
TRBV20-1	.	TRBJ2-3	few	TGCAGTGCTTGGAGGCTAGCGACAGATACGCAGTATTTT	CSAWRLATDTQYF
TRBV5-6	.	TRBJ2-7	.	TGTGCCAGCAGCTCCGGGCGGGCTGAGCAGTACTTC	CASSSGRAEQYF